Below, 20 T cell receptor beta chains from the same sample are listed, as sequenced in a study of blood T cell repertoires in COVID-19. This table comes from immunoSEQ multiplex PCR, and its TCRdb copy is limited to in-frame clones, with some not included. The sample lists about 70,000 clones, 75% to 85% seen once, with 18% in the top ten. The sample taken for sequencing was peripheral blood. Receptors originate from a man in his 70s who had recovered from COVID-19.

The gene calls are TRBV4-3 and TRBJ1-3, with a possible D match to TRBD1 (5 bases). CDR3 length: 18 amino acids. Germline loops: CDR1 LGHNA, CDR2 YSLEER. V was pared by 0 bases and J by 1 base, with 16 bases between. CDR3 in DNA: TGCGCCAGCAGCCAAGATTTAACAGGAGTTAGGTCTGGAAACACCATATATTTT. Protein product: CASSQDLTGVRSGNTIYF.

The chain joins TRBV30 to TRBJ1-1; 10 bases agree with TRBD1. CDR1 and CDR2 (germline): GTSNPN, SVGIG (reference sequence). Trimming cost V 2 bases and J 7 bases; bases outside gene matches: 7. The CDR3 runs to 14 residues. The chain's CDR3 is CAWSPDRGLGEAFF. In nucleotides, the CDR3 is TGTGCCTGGAGTCCAGACAGGGGGCTGGGTGAAGCTTTCTTT.

This clone was seen a handful of times. The chain joins TRBV19 to TRBJ2-1, with a weak D call TRBD2 (5 bases). The V end lost 6 bases, the J end lost 8 bases, and 8 bases lay between the germline ends. Looked up from germline, CDR1 is LNHDA and CDR2 is SQIVND (reference sequence). The CDR3 loop spans 11 amino acids. The CDR3 DNA reads TGTGCCAGTAGATGGGGAGATGAGCAGTTCTTC. It encodes CASRWGDEQFF.

V gene TRBV19 combines with J gene TRBJ1-5; D gene unclear. Looked up from germline, CDR1 is LNHDA and CDR2 is SQIVND (reference sequence). V lost 4 bases, J lost 1 base, and 38 bases lay in between. The CDR3 runs to 24 residues. The CDR3 DNA reads as TGTGCCAGTAGTACTACCCCGGAGGGTTCCCAGATCTTAACCTCCCCCACGAGCAATCAGCCCCAGCATTTT. It yields the protein CASSTTPEGSQILTSPTSNQPQHF.

The rearrangement joins TRBV10-1 to TRBJ1-6; tentative D call: TRBD1 (6 bases). Germline V gene data show CDR1 as WNHNN and CDR2 as SYGVQD (reference sequence). The V end was cut by 0 bases, the J end by 9 bases, with 9 bases between. The CDR3 consists of 14 residues. The CDR3 region has the DNA TGCGCCAGCAGTGAGTCGACAGGAGGTTCACCCCTCCACTTT. It specifies CASSESTGGSPLHF.

This chain connects TRBV7-3 to TRBJ2-3; 7 bases are a match to TRBD1. Per the germline V gene, CDR1 is SGHTA and CDR2 is FQGTGA. Unmatched junction bases numbered 4, after V lost 4 bases and J lost 6 bases. The CDR3 length is 13 residues. Here the CDR3 DNA reads TGTGCCAGCAGCTCGACAGGGATTGATACGCAGTATTTT. As protein: CASSSTGIDTQYF.

V and J are TRBV5-6 and TRBJ2-5, with D possibly being TRBD2 (5 bases). Trimming left V 5 bases short and J 5 bases short, with 25 bases between. The CDR3 has 17 residues. Germline lookup yields CDR1 SGHDT and CDR2 YYEEEE. CDR3 in amino acids: CASSSGRASSKWETQYF. In nucleotides, the CDR3 is TGTGCCAGCAGTTCCGGGCGGGCTAGCTCAAAATGGGAGACCCAGTACTTC.

The chain joins TRBV13 to TRBJ1-6, with a tentative D call TRBD1 (5 bases). Trimming removed 4 bases from V and 2 bases from J, with 6 bases in between. This CDR3 is 14 amino acids long. Looked up from germline, CDR1 is PRHDT and CDR2 is FYEKMQ (reference sequence). The CDR3 DNA follows: TGTGCCAGCAGCTCGGGGGCCTATAATTCACCCCTCCACTTT. Encoded protein: CASSSGAYNSPLHF. Based on the CDR3 plus reference TRBV13 and TRBJ1-6, the full variable domain is AAGVIQSPRHLIKEKRETATLKCYPIPRHDTVYWYQQGPGQDPQFLISFYEKMQSDKGSIPDRFSAQQFSDYHSELNMSSLELGDSALYFCASSSGAYNSPLHFGNGTRLTVT.

The J gene is TRBJ1-1, the V gene TRBV6-1; tentatively, D is TRBD1 (6 bases). This CDR3 region has 15 residues. From germline, CDR1 is MNHNS and CDR2 SASEGT. Trimming left V 6 bases short and J 0 bases short, with 14 bases between. The CDR3 loop reads CASRLQQGMNTEAFF. The CDR3 DNA reads as TGTGCCAGCAGACTACAACAGGGCATGAACACTGAAGCTTTCTTT.

This clone was counted only a few times. Here the CDR3 reads CASTDVVAGEIYEQYF. CDR3 nucleotide sequence: TGCGCCAGCACTGACGTGGTAGCAGGGGAAATCTACGAGCAGTACTTC. This chain joins TRBV10-1 and TRBJ2-7, with D possibly being TRBD1 (6 bases). CDR1 WNHNN and CDR2 SYGVQD come from the germline V gene (reference sequence). V lost 7 bases to trimming and J lost 3 bases, with 22 bases between them. The CDR3 spans 16 residues.

The genes are TRBV28 and TRBJ1-2; D is possibly TRBD1 (5 bases). CDR3 length equals 15 residues. CDR1 is MDHEN, CDR2 SYDVKM, per germline. Trimming removed 2 bases from V and 4 bases from J, with 14 bases in between. The CDR3 sequence: CASSLTGNAGYGYTF. DNA for the CDR3: TGTGCCAGCAGTTTAACAGGAAATGCAGGCTATGGCTACACCTTC.

Only a few counts were recorded for this clone. The CDR3 sequence is CASMRVINSPLHF. As DNA, the CDR3 is TGTGCCAGCATGCGGGTAATCAATTCACCCCTCCACTTT. The chain uses TRBV6-5 and TRBJ1-6; D is unclear. CDR1 and CDR2 (germline): MNHEY, SVGAGI. The length of the CDR3 is 13 residues. V was cut by 7 bases and J by 7 bases, with 11 bases left in between.

V usage is TRBV7-9 and J usage is TRBJ2-1; a weak D match, TRBD2 (5 bases). The CDR3 contains 16 residues. Between the trimmed V and J ends, which lost 5 bases and 1 base, there was a span of 15 bases. Germline CDR1 and CDR2: SEHNR and FQNEAQ (reference sequence). CDR3 in amino acids: CASSQPGLDSYNEQFF. CDR3 DNA: TGTGCCAGCAGCCAACCCGGACTGGATTCCTACAATGAGCAGTTCTTC.

The V call is TRBV5-6, the J call TRBJ2-7, with TRBD1 matching 9 bases. V lost 2 bases, J lost 0 bases, and 12 bases stayed unmatched. CDR3 length: 18 amino acids. The germline V gene encodes CDR1 SGHDT and CDR2 YYEEEE. CDR3 in DNA: TGTGCCAGCAGCTTTGGGGTCAGACAGGGGGTGAACTCCTACGAGCAGTACTTC. Protein product: CASSFGVRQGVNSYEQYF.

The chain carries TRBV7-8 and TRBJ1-2, with 7 bases that match TRBD1. V lost 5 bases and J lost 8; bases outside the gene matches: 5. This CDR3 is built from 12 residues. Germline V CDR1 and CDR2: SGHVS, FQNEAQ. The CDR3 is CASSPGGNGYTF. The CDR3 DNA sequence: TGTGCCAGCAGCCCAGGGGGGAACGGCTACACCTTC.

V gene TRBV19 combines with J gene TRBJ2-1, with TRBD2 matching over 8 bases. The length of the CDR3 is 15 residues. The junction had 5 bases not matched to a gene; V was cut back by 3 bases and J by 4 bases. Germline assignment: CDR1 LNHDA and CDR2 SQIVND (reference sequence). CDR3 sequence (DNA): TGTGCCAGTAGTATTACGGCTAGCGGGTACAATGAGCAGTTCTTC. Its protein is CASSITASGYNEQFF.

The chain employs TRBV28 and TRBJ1-1, with TRBD1 identical over 10 bases. This CDR3 has 14 residues. The germline gives CDR1 MDHEN, CDR2 SYDVKM. The J segment lost 7 bases and the V segment lost 7 bases, leaving 9 bases of the junction unmatched. This chain's CDR3 is CASTLGQGTFEAFF. In DNA form, the CDR3 reads TGTGCCAGCACCCTGGGACAGGGGACGTTTGAAGCTTTCTTT.

This clone has a handful of counts. The rearrangement joins TRBV25-1 to TRBJ1-4; 7 nucleotides align to TRBD1. CDR3 size: 17 residues. Germline assignment: CDR1 MGHDK and CDR2 SYGVNS. V lost 3 bases, J lost 3 bases, and 10 bases stayed unmatched. In DNA form, the CDR3 reads TGTGCCAGCAGTGATTATCTACAGGGGCGGTCTAATGAAAAACTGTTTTTT. This gives the protein CASSDYLQGRSNEKLFF.

This chain links TRBV2 with TRBJ2-7, with a possible D match to TRBD1 (6 bases). This CDR3 contains 13 residues. Germline loops: CDR1 SNHLY, CDR2 FYNNEI. Trimming shortened V by 6 bases and J by 6 bases, and 15 bases separated the two germline ends. The DNA of the CDR3 is TGTGCCAGCAGCCGGGACACCCTCTCCGAGCAGTACTTC. Encoded protein: CASSRDTLSEQYF. The full variable domain, rest sourced from reference TRBV2 and TRBJ2-7, is EPEVTQTPSHQVTQMGQEVILRCVPISNHLYFYWYRQILGQKVEFLVSFYNNEISEKSEIFDDQFSVERPDGSNFTLKIRSTKLEDSAMYFCASSRDTLSEQYFGPGTRLTVT.

The chain carries TRBV5-4 and TRBJ1-2; 7 bases are shared with TRBD1. Germline loops: CDR1 SGHNT, CDR2 YYREEE (reference sequence). V lost 0 bases, J lost 6 bases, and 8 bases stayed unmatched. This CDR3 spans 15 amino acids. This CDR3 reads CASSLESQGVNGYTF. CDR3 DNA: TGTGCCAGCAGCTTGGAAAGTCAGGGGGTTAATGGCTACACCTTC.